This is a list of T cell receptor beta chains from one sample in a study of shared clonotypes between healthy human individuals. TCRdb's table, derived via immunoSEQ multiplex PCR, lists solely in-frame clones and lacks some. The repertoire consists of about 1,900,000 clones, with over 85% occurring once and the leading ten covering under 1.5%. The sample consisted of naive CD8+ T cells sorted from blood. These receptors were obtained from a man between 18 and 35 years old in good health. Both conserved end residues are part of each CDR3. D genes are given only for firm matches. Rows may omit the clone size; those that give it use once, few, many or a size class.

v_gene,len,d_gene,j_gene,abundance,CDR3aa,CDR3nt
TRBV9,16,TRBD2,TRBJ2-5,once,CASSEEGLAGEETQYF,TGTGCCAGCAGCGAAGAGGGACTAGCGGGGGAAGAGACCCAGTACTTC
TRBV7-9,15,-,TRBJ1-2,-,CASSLIWGNEDGYTF,TGTGCCAGCAGCTTGATATGGGGGAACGAGGATGGCTACACCTTC
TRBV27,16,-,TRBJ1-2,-,CASSFSTGQINYGYTF,TGTGCCAGCAGTTTTTCTACGGGTCAGATAAACTATGGCTACACCTTC
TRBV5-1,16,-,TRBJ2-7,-,CASSPPSGGGAKEQYF,TGCGCCAGCAGCCCACCCTCAGGAGGGGGGGCGAAAGAGCAGTACTTC
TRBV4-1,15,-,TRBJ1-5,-,CASSQGVGWNQPQHF,TGCGCCAGCAGCCAAGGGGTGGGGTGGAATCAGCCCCAGCATTTT
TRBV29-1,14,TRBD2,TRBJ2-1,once,CSVHGRGDYNEQFF,TGCAGCGTGCACGGGCGGGGGGATTACAATGAGCAGTTCTTC
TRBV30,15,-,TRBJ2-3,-,CAWSVGGLSTDTQYF,TGTGCCTGGAGTGTGGGGGGCCTGAGCACAGATACGCAGTATTTT
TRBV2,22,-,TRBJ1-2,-,CASSEALHGGTVSSRINYGYTF,TGTGCCAGCAGTGAAGCGCTTCATGGGGGTACGGTCAGTAGTCGGATTAACTATGGCTACACCTTC
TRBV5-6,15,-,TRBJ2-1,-,CASSLGGGTYNEQFF,TGTGCCAGCAGCTTAGGCGGAGGGACATACAATGAGCAGTTCTTC
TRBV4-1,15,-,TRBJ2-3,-,CASSPTRVFEDTQYF,TGCGCCAGCAGCCCCACTAGGGTTTTCGAAGATACGCAGTATTTT
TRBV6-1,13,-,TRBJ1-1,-,CASSAQGNTEAFF,TGTGCCAGCAGCGCACAGGGGAACACTGAAGCTTTCTTT
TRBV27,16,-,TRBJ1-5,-,CASSSSSGDSNQPQHF,TGTGCCAGCAGTTCCAGCTCGGGGGATAGCAATCAGCCCCAGCATTTT
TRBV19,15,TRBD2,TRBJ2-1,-,CASSITPSGDNEQFF,TGTGCCAGTAGTATAACGCCTAGCGGGGATAATGAGCAGTTCTTC
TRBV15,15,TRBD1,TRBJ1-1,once,CATSRRQGDGTEAFF,TGTGCCACCAGCAGGCGACAGGGGGACGGCACTGAAGCTTTCTTT
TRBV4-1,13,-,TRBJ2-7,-,CASIDTSSAEQYF,TGCGCCAGCATCGATACTAGTTCTGCCGAGCAGTACTTC
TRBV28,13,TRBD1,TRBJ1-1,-,CASTRQGTTEAFF,TGTGCCAGCACCCGACAGGGAACCACTGAAGCTTTCTTT
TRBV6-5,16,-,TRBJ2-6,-,CASSSDVPSGANVLTF,TGTGCCAGCAGTTCGGACGTGCCCTCTGGGGCCAACGTCCTGACTTTC
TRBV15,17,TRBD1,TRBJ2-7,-,CATSRDRPGQGIYEQYF,TGTGCCACCAGCAGAGACCGGCCGGGACAGGGCATCTACGAGCAGTACTTC
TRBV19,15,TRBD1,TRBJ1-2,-,CASNLPGTGNYGYTF,TGTGCCAGTAACCTTCCCGGGACAGGGAACTATGGCTACACCTTC
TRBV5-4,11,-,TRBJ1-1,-,CASTGGYEAFF,TGTGCCAGCACGGGTGGCTATGAAGCTTTCTTT